Below are 11 T cell receptor beta chains sequenced from a single sample in a study of graft-versus-host responses after intestinal transplantation. Sequencing used immunoSEQ multiplex PCR; TCRdb keeps in-frame clones, though not all of them. The sample records about 57,000 clones, around 90% being singletons. This material consisted of PBMCs, taken 26 days after transplant. Receptors originate from a human patient who received an intestinal transplant, so some T cells may come from the graft donor.

This clone appeared a single time. The genes are TRBV9 and TRBJ2-2; 7 nucleotides agree with TRBD2. The CDR3 runs to 16 residues. V trimming: 0 bases; J trimming: 1 base; junction bases outside the gene matches: 3. Per germline, CDR1 SGDLS and CDR2 YYNGEE. The CDR3 coding sequence is TGTGCCAGCAGCGTAGAAGGCGGGGGGAACACCGGGGAGCTGTTTTTT. Amino acid sequence: CASSVEGGGNTGELFF.

The chain links TRBV7-8 to TRBJ2-3; TRBD2 matches 12 bases. This CDR3 comprises 16 residues. V was clipped by 6 bases and J by 5 bases; unmatched bases: 9. Germline CDR1 and CDR2: SGHVS and FQNEAQ. The CDR3 loop reads CASRQTSGGKGDTQYF. The CDR3 nucleotides are TGTGCCAGCAGACAGACTAGCGGGGGCAAAGGAGATACGCAGTATTTT.

The J gene is TRBJ2-3, the V gene TRBV27; 7 nucleotides align to TRBD1. Germline V lookup: CDR1 MNHEY, CDR2 SMNVEV (reference sequence). J gave up 2 bases and V 5 bases, and 7 bases lay outside the gene matches. This CDR3 is 15 amino acids long. The CDR3 sequence: CASSPYTGDTDTQYF. The CDR3 DNA follows: TGTGCCAGCAGTCCATACACAGGGGACACAGATACGCAGTATTTT.

V is TRBV7-6 and J is TRBJ2-7; the D gene is possibly TRBD2 (6 bases). CDR1 is SGHVS, CDR2 FNYEAQ, per germline. CDR3 size: 15 residues. The V end lost 3 bases, the J end lost 7 bases, and 19 bases lay between the germline ends. The CDR3 here is CASSLGGTLFREQYF. DNA of the CDR3: TGTGCCAGCAGCTTGGGCGGGACCCTATTTCGGGAGCAGTACTTC.

The chain combines TRBV7-9 with TRBJ1-6; unclear D gene. Trimming shortened V by 6 bases and J by 5 bases, and 8 bases separated the two germline ends. The CDR3 has 13 amino acids. Per the germline V gene, CDR1 is SEHNR and CDR2 is FQNEAQ (reference sequence). As DNA, the CDR3 is TGTGCCAGCAGGTTTGGAGATAATTCACCCCTCCACTTT. It yields the protein CASRFGDNSPLHF.

The chain carries TRBV6-5 and TRBJ2-7; TRBD2 matches at 11 bases. V trimming: 4 bases; J trimming: 2 bases; junction bases outside the gene matches: 1. Per the germline V gene, CDR1 is MNHEY and CDR2 is SVGAGI. The CDR3 is 14 amino acids. This chain's CDR3 is CASSSSGGPYEQYV. The CDR3 DNA sequence: TGTGCCAGCAGTTCTAGCGGGGGGCCCTACGAGCAGTACGTC.

The V gene is TRBV4-1, the J gene TRBJ1-2; TRBD1 is a possible D gene (5 bases). V dropped 3 bases and J dropped 7 bases, with 15 bases sitting between them. This CDR3 is built from 14 residues. Germline-derived CDR1 and CDR2 are MGHRA and YSYEKL. The CDR3 sequence is CASSQYQSGLGYTF. CDR3 sequence (DNA): TGCGCCAGCAGCCAGTACCAATCAGGGCTTGGCTACACCTTC.

This chain links TRBV10-3 with TRBJ2-3, with D tentatively TRBD2 (5 bases). Between the trimmed V and J ends, which lost 3 bases and 3 bases, there was a span of 19 bases. CDR1 ENHRY and CDR2 SYGVKD come from the germline V gene. This CDR3 comprises 17 residues. CDR3 bases: TGTGCCATCAGTGAAGCGCAGCAGAATCGAGGGACAGATACGCAGTATTTT. Its translation: CAISEAQQNRGTDTQYF.

This sequence joins TRBV5-1 and TRBJ2-3; 8 nucleotides line up with TRBD1. The V and J ends lost 4 bases and 2 bases, in that order; junction bases with no gene match: 3. The CDR3 runs to 14 residues. CDR1 is SGHRS and CDR2 is YFSETQ in the germline V gene. Written as DNA, the CDR3 is TGCGCCAGCAGCCTGGGACAGGACACAGATACGCAGTATTTT. It specifies CASSLGQDTDTQYF.

The CDR3 here is CASSLRVNANNEKLFF. CDR3 DNA: TGTGCCAGCAGCTTACGCGTTAATGCTAATAATGAAAAACTGTTTTTT. This chain connects TRBV13 to TRBJ1-4; D is uncertain. Trimming left V 2 bases short and J 4 bases short, with 14 bases between. CDR3 length: 16 residues. Germline V gene data show CDR1 as PRHDT and CDR2 as FYEKMQ (reference sequence). The variable domain in full, completed from reference TRBV13 and TRBJ1-4, reads AAGVIQSPRHLIKEKRETATLKCYPIPRHDTVYWYQQGPGQDPQFLISFYEKMQSDKGSIPDRFSAQQFSDYHSELNMSSLELGDSALYFCASSLRVNANNEKLFFGSGTQLSVL.

This clone is labeled as medium-sized (0.01 to 0.1%). The chain carries TRBV28 and TRBJ1-5; the D gene is possibly TRBD1 (5 bases). This CDR3 comprises 14 residues. Trimming removed 5 bases from V and 5 bases from J, with 13 bases in between. Looked up from germline, CDR1 is MDHEN and CDR2 is SYDVKM. The CDR3 protein is CASSGPGRDQPQHF. The DNA for the CDR3 is TGTGCCAGCAGTGGCCCAGGGAGGGATCAGCCCCAGCATTTT.